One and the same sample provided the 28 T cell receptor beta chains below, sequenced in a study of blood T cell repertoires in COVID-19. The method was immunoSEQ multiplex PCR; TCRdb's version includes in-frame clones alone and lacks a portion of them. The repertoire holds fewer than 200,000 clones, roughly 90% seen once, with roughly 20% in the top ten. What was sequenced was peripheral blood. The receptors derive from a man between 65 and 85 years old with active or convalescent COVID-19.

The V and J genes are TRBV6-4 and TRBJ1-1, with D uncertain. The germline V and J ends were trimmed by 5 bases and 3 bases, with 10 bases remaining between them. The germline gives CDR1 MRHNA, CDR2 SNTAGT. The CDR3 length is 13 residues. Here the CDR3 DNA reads TGTGCCAGCAGTATTGAACGAGACACTGAAGCTTTCTTT. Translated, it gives CASSIERDTEAFF.

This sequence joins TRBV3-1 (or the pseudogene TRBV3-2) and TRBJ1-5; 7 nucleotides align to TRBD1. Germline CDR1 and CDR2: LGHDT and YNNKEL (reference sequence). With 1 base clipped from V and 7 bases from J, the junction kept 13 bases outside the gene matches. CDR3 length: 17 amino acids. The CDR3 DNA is TGTGCCAGCAGCCAAGGGCGACAGGGTTCGGTCCGGCAGCCCCAGCATTTT. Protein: CASSQGRQGSVRQPQHF.

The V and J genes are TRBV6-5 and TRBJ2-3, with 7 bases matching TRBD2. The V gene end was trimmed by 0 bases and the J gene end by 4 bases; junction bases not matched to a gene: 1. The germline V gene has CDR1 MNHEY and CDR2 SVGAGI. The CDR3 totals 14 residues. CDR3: CASSYSGRADTQYF. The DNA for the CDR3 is TGTGCCAGCAGTTACTCGGGGAGGGCAGATACGCAGTATTTT.

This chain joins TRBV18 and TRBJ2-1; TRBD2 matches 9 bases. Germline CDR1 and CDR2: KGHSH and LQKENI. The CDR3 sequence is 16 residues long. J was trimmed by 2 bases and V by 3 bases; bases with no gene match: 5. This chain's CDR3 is CASSPGLATAYNEQFF. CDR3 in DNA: TGTGCCAGCTCACCCGGACTAGCGACGGCCTACAATGAGCAGTTCTTC.

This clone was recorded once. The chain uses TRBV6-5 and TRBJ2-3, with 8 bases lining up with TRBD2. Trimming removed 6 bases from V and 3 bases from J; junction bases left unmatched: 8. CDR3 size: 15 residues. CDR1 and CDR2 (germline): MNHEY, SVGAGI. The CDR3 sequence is CASRGDGRETDTQYF. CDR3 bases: TGTGCCAGCAGGGGGGACGGGAGGGAAACAGATACGCAGTATTTT.

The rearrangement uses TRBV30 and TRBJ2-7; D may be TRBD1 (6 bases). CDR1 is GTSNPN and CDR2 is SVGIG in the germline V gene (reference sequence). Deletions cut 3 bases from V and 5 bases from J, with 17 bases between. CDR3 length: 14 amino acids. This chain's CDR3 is CAWSVQGDSHEQYF. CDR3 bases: TGTGCCTGGAGCGTACAGGGAGACAGCCACGAGCAGTACTTC.

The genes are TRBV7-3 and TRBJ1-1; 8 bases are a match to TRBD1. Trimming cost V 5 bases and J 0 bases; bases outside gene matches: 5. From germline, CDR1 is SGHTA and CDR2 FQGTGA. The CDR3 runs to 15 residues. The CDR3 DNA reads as TGTGCCAGCAGCCGCGGGACAGGACTGAACACTGAAGCTTTCTTT. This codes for CASSRGTGLNTEAFF.

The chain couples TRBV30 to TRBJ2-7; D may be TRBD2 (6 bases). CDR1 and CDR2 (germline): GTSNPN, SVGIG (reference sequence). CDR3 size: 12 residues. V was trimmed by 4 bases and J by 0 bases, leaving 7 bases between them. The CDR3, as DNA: TGTGCCTGGATGGGGGGCTCCTACGAGCAGTACTTC. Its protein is CAWMGGSYEQYF.

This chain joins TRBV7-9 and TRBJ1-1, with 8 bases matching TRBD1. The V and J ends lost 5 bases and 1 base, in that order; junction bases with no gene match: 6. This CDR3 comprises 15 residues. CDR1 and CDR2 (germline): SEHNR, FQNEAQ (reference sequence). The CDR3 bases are TGTGCCAGCAGCCCGCGACAGGGGCCGAACACTGAAGCTTTCTTT. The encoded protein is CASSPRQGPNTEAFF.

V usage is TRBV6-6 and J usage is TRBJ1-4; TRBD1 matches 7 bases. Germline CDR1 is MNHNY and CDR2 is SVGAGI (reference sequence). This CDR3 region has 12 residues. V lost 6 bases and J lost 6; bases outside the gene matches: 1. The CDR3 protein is CASRDRDEKLFF. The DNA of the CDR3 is TGTGCCAGCAGAGACAGGGATGAAAAACTGTTTTTT.

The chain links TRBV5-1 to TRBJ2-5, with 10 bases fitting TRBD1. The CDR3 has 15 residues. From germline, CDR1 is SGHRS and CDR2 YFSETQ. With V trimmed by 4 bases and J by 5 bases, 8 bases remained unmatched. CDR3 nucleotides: TGCGCCAGCAGCGACCGGGACAGGGGTCTGGAGACCCAGTACTTC. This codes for CASSDRDRGLETQYF.

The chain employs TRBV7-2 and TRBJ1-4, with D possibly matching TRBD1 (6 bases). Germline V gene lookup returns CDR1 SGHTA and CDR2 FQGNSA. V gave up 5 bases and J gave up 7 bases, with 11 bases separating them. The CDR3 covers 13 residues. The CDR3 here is CASSRGGGEKLFF. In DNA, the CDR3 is TGTGCCAGCAGCAGGGGAGGGGGTGAAAAACTGTTTTTT.

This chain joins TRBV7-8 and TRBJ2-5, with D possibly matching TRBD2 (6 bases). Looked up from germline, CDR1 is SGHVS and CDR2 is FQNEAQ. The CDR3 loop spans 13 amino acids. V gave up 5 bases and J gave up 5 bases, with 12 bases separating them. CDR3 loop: CASSVGGPETQYF. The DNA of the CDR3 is TGTGCCAGCAGCGTAGGAGGGCCCGAGACCCAGTACTTC. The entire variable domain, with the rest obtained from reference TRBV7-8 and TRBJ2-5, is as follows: GAGVSQSPRYKVAKRGQDVALRCDPISGHVSLFWYQQALGQGPEFLTYFQNEAQLDKSGLPSDRFFAERPEGSVSTLKIQRTQQEDSAVYLCASSVGGPETQYFGPGTRLLVL.

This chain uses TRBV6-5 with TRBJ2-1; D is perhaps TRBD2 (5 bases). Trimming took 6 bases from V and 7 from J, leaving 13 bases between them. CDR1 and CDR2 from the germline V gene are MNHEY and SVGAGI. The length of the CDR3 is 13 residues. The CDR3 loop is CASRRGLGNEQFF. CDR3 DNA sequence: TGTGCCAGCAGACGCGGGTTGGGGAATGAGCAGTTCTTC.

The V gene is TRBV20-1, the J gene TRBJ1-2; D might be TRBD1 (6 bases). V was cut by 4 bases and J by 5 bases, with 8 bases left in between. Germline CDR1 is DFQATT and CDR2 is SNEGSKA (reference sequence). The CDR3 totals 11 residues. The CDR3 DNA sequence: TGCAGTGCTAACGGACAGTATGGCTACACCTTC. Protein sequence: CSANGQYGYTF.

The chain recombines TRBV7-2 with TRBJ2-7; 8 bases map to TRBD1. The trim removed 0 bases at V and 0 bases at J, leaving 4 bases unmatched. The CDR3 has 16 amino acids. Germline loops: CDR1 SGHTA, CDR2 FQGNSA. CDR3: CASSLASGTGSYEQYF. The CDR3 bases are TGTGCCAGCAGCTTAGCCTCCGGGACAGGCTCCTACGAGCAGTACTTC.

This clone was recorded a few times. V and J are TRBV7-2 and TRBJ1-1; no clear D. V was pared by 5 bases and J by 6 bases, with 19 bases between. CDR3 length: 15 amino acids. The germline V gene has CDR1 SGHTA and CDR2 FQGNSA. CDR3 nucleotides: TGTGCCAGCAGCCCGGGAGACCTAAGGTACTCTGAAGCTTTCTTT. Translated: CASSPGDLRYSEAFF.

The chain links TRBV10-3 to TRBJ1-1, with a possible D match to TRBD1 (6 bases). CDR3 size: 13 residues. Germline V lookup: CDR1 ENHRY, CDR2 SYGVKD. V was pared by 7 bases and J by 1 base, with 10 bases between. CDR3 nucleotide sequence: TGTGCCATCAAAGAGACAGGGAACACTGAAGCTTTCTTT. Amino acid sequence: CAIKETGNTEAFF.

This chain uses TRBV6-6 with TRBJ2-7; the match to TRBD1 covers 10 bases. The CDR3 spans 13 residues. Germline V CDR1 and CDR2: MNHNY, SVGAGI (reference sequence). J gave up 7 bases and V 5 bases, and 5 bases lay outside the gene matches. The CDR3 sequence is CASSTDRGREQYF. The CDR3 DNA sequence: TGTGCCAGCAGTACAGACAGGGGGCGGGAGCAGTACTTC.

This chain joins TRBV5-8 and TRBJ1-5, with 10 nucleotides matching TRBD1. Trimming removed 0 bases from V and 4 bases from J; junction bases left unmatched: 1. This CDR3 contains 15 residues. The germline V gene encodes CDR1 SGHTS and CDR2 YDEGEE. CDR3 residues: CASSLAGQGNQPQHF. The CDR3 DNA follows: TGTGCCAGCAGCTTGGCGGGACAGGGGAATCAGCCCCAGCATTTT.

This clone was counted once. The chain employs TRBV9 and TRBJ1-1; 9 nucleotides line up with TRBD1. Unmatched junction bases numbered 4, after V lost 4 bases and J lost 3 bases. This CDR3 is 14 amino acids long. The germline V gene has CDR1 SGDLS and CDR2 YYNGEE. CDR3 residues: CASSTRTGDTEAFF. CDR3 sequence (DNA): TGTGCCAGCAGCACAAGGACAGGGGACACTGAAGCTTTCTTT.

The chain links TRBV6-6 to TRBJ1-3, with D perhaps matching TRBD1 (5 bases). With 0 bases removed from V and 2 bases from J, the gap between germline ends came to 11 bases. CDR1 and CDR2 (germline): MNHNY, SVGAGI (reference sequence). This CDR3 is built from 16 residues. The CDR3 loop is CASSYSGRAAGNTIYF. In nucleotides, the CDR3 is TGTGCCAGCAGTTACTCGGGCAGGGCTGCTGGAAACACCATATATTTT.

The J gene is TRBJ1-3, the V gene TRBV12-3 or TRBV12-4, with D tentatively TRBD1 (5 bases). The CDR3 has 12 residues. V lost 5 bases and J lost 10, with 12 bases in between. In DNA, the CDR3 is TGTGCCAGCAGTGCATCAGGGAATACCATATATTTT. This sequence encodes CASSASGNTIYF.

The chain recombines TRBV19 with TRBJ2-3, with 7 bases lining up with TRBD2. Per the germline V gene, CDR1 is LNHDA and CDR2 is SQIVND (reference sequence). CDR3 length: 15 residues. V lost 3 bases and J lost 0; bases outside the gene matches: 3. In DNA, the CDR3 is TGTGCCAGTAGTATTGGTAGCGGGAGCACAGATACGCAGTATTTT. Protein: CASSIGSGSTDTQYF.

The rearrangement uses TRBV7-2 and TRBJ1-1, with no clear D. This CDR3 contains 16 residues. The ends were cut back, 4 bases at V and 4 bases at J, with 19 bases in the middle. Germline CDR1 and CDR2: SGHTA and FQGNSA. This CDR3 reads CASSYSKARRGTEAFF. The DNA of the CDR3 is TGTGCCAGCAGCTATAGTAAGGCGCGCCGGGGCACTGAAGCTTTCTTT. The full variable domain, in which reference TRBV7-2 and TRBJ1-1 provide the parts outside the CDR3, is GAGVSQSPSNKVTEKGKDVELRCDPISGHTALYWYRQSLGQGLEFLIYFQGNSAPDKSGLPSDRFSAERTGGSVSTLTIQRTQQEDSAVYLCASSYSKARRGTEAFFGQGTRLTVV.

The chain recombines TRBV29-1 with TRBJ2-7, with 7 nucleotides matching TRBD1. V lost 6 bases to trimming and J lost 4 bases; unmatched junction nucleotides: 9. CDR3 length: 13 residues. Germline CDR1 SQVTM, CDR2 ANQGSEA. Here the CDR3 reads CSVTGTVMYEQYF. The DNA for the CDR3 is TGCAGCGTGACCGGGACAGTGATGTACGAGCAGTACTTC.

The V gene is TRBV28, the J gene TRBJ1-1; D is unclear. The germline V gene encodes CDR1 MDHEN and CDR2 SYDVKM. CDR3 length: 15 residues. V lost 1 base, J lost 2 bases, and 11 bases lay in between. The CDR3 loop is CASSLSGDPNTEAFF. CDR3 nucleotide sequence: TGTGCCAGCAGTTTATCGGGAGACCCTAACACTGAAGCTTTCTTT.

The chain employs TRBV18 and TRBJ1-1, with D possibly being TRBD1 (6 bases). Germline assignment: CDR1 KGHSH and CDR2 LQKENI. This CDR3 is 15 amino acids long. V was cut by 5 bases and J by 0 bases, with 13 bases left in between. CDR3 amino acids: CASSSRGGLNTEAFF. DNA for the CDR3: TGTGCCAGCTCATCCCGGGGGGGGCTGAACACTGAAGCTTTCTTT.